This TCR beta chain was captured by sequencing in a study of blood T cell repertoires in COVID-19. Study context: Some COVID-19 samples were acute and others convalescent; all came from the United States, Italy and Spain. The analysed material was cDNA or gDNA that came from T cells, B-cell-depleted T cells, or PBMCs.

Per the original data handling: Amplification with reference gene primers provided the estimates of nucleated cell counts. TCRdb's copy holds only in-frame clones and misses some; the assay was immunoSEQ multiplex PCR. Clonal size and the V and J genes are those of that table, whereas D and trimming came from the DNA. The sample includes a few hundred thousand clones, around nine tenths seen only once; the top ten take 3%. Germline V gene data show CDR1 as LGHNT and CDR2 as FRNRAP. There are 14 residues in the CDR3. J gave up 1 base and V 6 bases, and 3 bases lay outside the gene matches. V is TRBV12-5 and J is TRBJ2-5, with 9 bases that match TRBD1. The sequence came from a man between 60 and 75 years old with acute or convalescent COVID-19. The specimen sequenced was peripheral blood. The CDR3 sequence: CASGRGQGQETQYF. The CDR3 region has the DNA TGTGCTAGTGGCCGGGGACAGGGCCAAGAGACCCAGTACTTC.